This record concerns one T cell receptor (beta chain) sequence. Its antigen is unknown. Combining a sample-barcoded 5' primer with a J-beta primer mix, a second PCR ran for roughly 7 to 12 cycles. Tagging of each cDNA molecule was performed by a template-switch adaptor with 12 random nucleotides. A single record per CDR3 protein comes from TCRdb applying MiXCR to the 5' RACE reads. This sample carries roughly 1,300,000 distinct CDR3 sequences, around 59% of them seen once, and the ten largest clones take over 6.5%. These data come from a study of blood T cells in healthy people across ages. Study-level findings and limits: Per-million-T-cell TCR beta diversity fell roughly linearly with age.

This TCR came from a man aged 18-30 years in good health. The sequencing sample was made of blood.

DNA of the CDR3: TGCAGCGTTGTGGGACAGGGGGCGACTGGCTACACCTTC. Amino acids: CSVVGQGATGYTF. V and J are TRBV29-1 and TRBJ1-2; 12 bases are shared with TRBD1. This CDR3 comprises 13 residues. With V trimmed by 4 bases and J by 7 bases, 4 bases remained unmatched. The germline V gene encodes CDR1 SQVTM and CDR2 ANQGSEA.